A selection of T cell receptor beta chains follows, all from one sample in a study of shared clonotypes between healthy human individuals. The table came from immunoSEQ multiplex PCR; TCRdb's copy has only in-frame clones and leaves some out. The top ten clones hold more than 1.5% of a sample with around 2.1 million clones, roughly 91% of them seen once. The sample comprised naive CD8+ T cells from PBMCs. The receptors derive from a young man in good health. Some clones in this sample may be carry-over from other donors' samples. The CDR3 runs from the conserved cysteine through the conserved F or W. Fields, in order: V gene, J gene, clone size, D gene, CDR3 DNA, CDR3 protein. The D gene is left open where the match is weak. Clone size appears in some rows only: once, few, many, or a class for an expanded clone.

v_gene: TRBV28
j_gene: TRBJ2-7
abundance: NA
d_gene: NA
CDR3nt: TGTGCCAGCAGTTTACCCTTGGACGAGCAGTACTTC
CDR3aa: CASSLPLDEQYF

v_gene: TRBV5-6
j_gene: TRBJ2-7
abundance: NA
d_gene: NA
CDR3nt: TGTGCCAGCAGCTTCGTTAGGGGGGCCTACGAGCAGTACTTC
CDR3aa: CASSFVRGAYEQYF

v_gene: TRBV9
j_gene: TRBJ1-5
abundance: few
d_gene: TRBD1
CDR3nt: TGTGCCAGCAGCGTAGGGGACAGGCGTCAGCCCCAGCATTTT
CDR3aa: CASSVGDRRQPQHF

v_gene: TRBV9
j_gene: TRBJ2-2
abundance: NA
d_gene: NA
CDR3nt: TGTGCCAGCAGCGTATATGGCACCGGGGAGCTGTTTTTT
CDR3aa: CASSVYGTGELFF

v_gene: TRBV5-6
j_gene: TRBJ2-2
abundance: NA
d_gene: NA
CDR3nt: TGTGCCAGCAGCGCGGAGGGGTCCCGGGAGCTGTTTTTT
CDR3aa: CASSAEGSRELFF

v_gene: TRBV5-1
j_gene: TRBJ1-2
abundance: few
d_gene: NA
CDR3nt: TGCGCCAGCAGCTTGGCCTCGTGGCCTAGGGATGGCTACACCTTC
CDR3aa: CASSLASWPRDGYTF

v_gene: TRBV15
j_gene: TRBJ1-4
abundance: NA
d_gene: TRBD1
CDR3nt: TGTGCCACCAGCAGAGAAACTCCCAGACAGGGACGGGGGGAAAAACTGTTTTTT
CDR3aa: CATSRETPRQGRGEKLFF

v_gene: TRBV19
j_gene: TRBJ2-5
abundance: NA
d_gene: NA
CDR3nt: TGTGCCAGTAGTATAGGGGGGGGCTACCAAGAGACCCAGTACTTC
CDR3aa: CASSIGGGYQETQYF

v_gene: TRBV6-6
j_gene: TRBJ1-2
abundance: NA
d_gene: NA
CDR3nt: TGTGCCAGCAGTTACTCGACAGGTATGGCTGGCTACACCTTC
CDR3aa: CASSYSTGMAGYTF

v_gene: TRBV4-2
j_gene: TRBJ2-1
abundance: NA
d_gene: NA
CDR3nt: TGTGCCAGCAGCCAAAGACTAGTCTATGAGCAGTTCTTC
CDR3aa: CASSQRLVYEQFF

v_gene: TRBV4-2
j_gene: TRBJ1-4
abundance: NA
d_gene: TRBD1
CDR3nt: TGTGCCAGCAGCCAAGATAGGACAGGGGGCGGTGAAAAACTGTTTTTT
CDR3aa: CASSQDRTGGGEKLFF

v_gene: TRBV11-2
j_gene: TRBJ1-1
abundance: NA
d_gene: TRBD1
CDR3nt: TGTGCCAGCAGCCGGGACAGAGGGAACACTGAAGCTTTCTTT
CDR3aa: CASSRDRGNTEAFF

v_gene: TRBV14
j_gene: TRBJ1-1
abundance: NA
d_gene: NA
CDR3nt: TGTGCCAGCAGCCGGTTGACACGGAACACTGAAGCTTTCTTT
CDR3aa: CASSRLTRNTEAFF

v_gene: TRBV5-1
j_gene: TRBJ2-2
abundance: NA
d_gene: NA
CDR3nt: TGCGCCAGCAGCTGGACTATTCGGGGCGGGGAGCTGTTTTTT
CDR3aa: CASSWTIRGGELFF

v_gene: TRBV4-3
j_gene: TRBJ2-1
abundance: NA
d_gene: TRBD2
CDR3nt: TGCGCCAGCAGCCAAGAGCTAGCGGGGGCTTACAATGAGCAGTTCTTC
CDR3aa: CASSQELAGAYNEQFF

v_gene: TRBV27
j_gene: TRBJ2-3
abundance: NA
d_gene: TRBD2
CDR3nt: TGTGCCAGCAGACCCAGACTACAGCGGGGCGGGGATACGCAGTATTTT
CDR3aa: CASRPRLQRGGDTQYF

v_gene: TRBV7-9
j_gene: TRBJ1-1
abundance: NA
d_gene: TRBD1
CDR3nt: TGTGCCAGCAGCTTAGGGACAGGGGTTACTGAAGCTTTCTTT
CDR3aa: CASSLGTGVTEAFF

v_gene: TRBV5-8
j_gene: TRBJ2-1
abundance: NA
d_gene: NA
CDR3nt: TGTGCCAGCAGCTGGCGGTCGATCGCCAATGAGCAGTTCTTC
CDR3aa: CASSWRSIANEQFF

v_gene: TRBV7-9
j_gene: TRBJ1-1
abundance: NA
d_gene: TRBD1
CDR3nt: TGTGCCAGCAGCTTAGTACAGGGGGCTGAAGCTTTCTTT
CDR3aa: CASSLVQGAEAFF

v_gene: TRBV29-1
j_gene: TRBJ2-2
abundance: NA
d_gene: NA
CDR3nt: TGCAGCGTTGTCGTGGGAGCCGGGGAGCTGTTTTTT
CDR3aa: CSVVVGAGELFF

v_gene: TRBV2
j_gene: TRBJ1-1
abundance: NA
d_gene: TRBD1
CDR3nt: TGTGCCAGCAGTGCGGGACAGCCTTATGAAGCTTTCTTT
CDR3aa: CASSAGQPYEAFF

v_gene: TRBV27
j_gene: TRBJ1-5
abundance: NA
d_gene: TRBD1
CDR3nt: TGTGCCAGCAGTTCAGAAGAGCCGTCTAAAGGGGGCGGTCAGCCCCAGCATTTT
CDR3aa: CASSSEEPSKGGGQPQHF

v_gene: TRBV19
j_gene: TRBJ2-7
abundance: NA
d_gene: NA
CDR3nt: TGTGCCAGTAGTATGGACCGAGGGGATCCGTACGAGCAGTACTTC
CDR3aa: CASSMDRGDPYEQYF

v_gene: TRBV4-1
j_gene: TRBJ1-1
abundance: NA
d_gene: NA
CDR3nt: TGCGCCAGCAGCCAAGCGGGGGGGAACACTGAAGCTTTCTTT
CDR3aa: CASSQAGGNTEAFF

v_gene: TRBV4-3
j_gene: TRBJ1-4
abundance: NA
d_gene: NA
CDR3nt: TGCGCCAGCAGCCAAGGTACGGCCCCAACTAATGAAAAACTGTTTTTT
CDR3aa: CASSQGTAPTNEKLFF

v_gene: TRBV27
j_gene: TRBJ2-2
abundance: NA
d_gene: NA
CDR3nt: TGTGCCAGCAGTGCCGGGTGGAGTCAGGGTCCCGGGGAGCTGTTTTTT
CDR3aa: CASSAGWSQGPGELFF

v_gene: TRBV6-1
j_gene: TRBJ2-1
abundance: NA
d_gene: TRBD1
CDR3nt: TGTGCCAGCAGCATCCGGGACAGTCCTAATGAGCAGTTCTTC
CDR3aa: CASSIRDSPNEQFF

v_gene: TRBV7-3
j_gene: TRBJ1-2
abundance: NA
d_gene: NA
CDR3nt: TGTGCCAGCAGCCCAAGCGGGGGGATAGACTATGGCTACACCTTC
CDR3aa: CASSPSGGIDYGYTF

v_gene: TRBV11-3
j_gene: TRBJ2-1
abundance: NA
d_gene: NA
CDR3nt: TGTGCCAGCAGCTCCTTCGCACAAGGGGCTGGGGATGAGCAGTTCTTC
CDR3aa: CASSSFAQGAGDEQFF

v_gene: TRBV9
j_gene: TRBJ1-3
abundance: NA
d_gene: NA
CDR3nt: TGTGCCAGCAGCGTAGCGGGGCGGGACCTCTCTGGAAACACCATATATTTT
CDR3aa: CASSVAGRDLSGNTIYF

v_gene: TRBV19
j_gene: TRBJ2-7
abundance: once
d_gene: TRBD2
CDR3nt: TGTGCCAGCGGACTAGCGGGTTCCTACGAGCAGTACTTC
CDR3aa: CASGLAGSYEQYF

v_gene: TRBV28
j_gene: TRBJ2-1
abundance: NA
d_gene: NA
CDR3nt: TGTGCCAGCAGTCAGAGCTCCTACAATGAGCAGTTCTTC
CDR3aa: CASSQSSYNEQFF

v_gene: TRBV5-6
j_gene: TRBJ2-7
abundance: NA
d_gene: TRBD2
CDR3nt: TGTGCCAGCAGCTCTAGGACTAGCGGGAGGGCCGTCTACGAGCAGTACTTC
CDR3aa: CASSSRTSGRAVYEQYF

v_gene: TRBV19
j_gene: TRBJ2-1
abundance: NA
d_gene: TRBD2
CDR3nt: TGTGCCAGTAGTACTTGGTCTACTAGCGGGAGTTGGTATGAGCAGTTCTTC
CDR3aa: CASSTWSTSGSWYEQFF

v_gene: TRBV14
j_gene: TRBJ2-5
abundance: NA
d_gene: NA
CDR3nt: NA
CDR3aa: CASSHQYVGTSGSETQYF

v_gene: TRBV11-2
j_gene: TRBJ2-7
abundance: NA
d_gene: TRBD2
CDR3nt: TGTGCCAGCAGCTCCCGGCGGGAGGGCCTCTACGAGCAGTACTTC
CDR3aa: CASSSRREGLYEQYF

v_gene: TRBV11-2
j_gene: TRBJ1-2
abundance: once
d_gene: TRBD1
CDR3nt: TGTGCCAGCAGCCCCAACAGGGGTCCTAACTATGGCTACACCTTC
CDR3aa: CASSPNRGPNYGYTF

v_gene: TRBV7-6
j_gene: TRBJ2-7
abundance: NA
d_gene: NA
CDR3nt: TGTGCCAGCAGCTTATCTTTCGGGGATATCTCCTACGAGCAGTACTTC
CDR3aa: CASSLSFGDISYEQYF

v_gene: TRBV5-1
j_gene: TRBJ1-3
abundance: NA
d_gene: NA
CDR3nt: TGCGCCAGCAGCTCCAGATCGGAGGCGGGGAACACCATATATTTT
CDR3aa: CASSSRSEAGNTIYF

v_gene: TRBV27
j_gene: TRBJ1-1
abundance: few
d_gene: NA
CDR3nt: TGTGCCAGCAGTCCTGAGGCTGGCACTGAAGCTTTCTTT
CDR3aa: CASSPEAGTEAFF

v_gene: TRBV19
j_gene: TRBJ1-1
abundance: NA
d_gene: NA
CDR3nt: TGTGCCAGTAGTATCCGGGCCATCATGAACACTGAAGCTTTCTTT
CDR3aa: CASSIRAIMNTEAFF